This TCR beta chain was profiled in a study of PD-L1 blockade in urothelial cancer. Looking at the study overall: Patients initiated atezolizumab at some point between 2013 and 2015 at 1,200 mg intravenously every 3 weeks.

Profiled with immunoSEQ multiplex PCR; TCRdb holds only in-frame clones, not every one. Of tens of thousands of clones detected, 88% appear once; the ten largest clones hold about 11%. Losses at the gene ends were 5 bases for V and 0 bases for J; bases not matched to a gene: 2. CDR1 and CDR2 (germline): SGHNT, YENEEA. CDR3 size: 14 residues. This clone was recorded only once. This sample's time point: peripheral blood 6 weeks after treatment start. The input for sequencing was PBMCs, taken around atezolizumab (anti-PD-L1) treatment. This sequence originates from a man aged 55 to 69 with urothelial cancer. The rearrangement uses TRBV11-3 and TRBJ2-3; 7 positions agree with TRBD2. The CDR3 nucleotides are TGTGCCAGCAGCCGTAGCGGGAGCACAGATACGCAGTATTTT. This encodes CASSRSGSTDTQYF.